This T cell receptor beta chain was obtained from a study of T cells in Graves' hyperthyroidism and ophthalmopathy. V lost 2 bases and J 0 bases, leaving 11 bases between the germline ends. This CDR3 is built from 16 residues. Germline loops: CDR1 MNHEY, CDR2 SVGEGT. Amplification yielded TCR beta CDR3 regions, with RNA transcripts as the source. HTBI primers were used for first-round RT-PCR of the TCR CDR3. MiXCR was run by TCRdb on the multiplex PCR reads, yielding one entry per CDR3 protein. The profile shows about 600,000 distinct CDR3 sequences, around 16% of them singletons. This clonotype was counted many times.

Source material: blood. This chain uses TRBV6-2 or TRBV6-3 with TRBJ1-5; D is possibly TRBD1 (5 bases). The sequence came from a woman aged 40 to 50 with Graves' ophthalmopathy. CDR3 loop: CASSYEGVYSNQPQHF. The CDR3, as DNA: TGTGCCAGCAGTTACGAAGGGGTTTATAGCAATCAGCCCCAGCATTTT.